The sequence of this T cell receptor beta chain was determined in a study of shared clonotypes between healthy human individuals. This table comes from immunoSEQ multiplex PCR, and its TCRdb copy is limited to in-frame clones, with some not included. The table lists about 650,000 clones, less than 97% of them singletons. CD8 cells classed as naive were CD45RO-negative and positively selected for CCR7, excluding terminally differentiated effector memory CD45RA+ cells. This clone was recorded once. V was shortened by 6 bases and J by 7 bases, with 13 bases between the two germline ends. This CDR3 spans 11 amino acids. Germline V CDR1 and CDR2: DFQATT, SNEGSKA (reference sequence).

The chain recombines TRBV20-1 with TRBJ2-7, with D hard to call. The sample was naive CD8+ T cells sorted from blood. The clonotype was recovered from a young woman in good health. DNA for the CDR3: TGCAGTGCCCCGACGGTGTTAGAGCAGTACTTC. Residues: CSAPTVLEQYF.